A selection of T cell receptor beta chains follows, all from one sample in a study of tumor-infiltrating lymphocytes in primary liver carcinoma. TCRdb reprocessed the multiplex PCR reads via MiXCR and lists one record per CDR3 protein. The sample lists about 130,000 distinct CDR3 sequences; 60% to 75% were seen once. Sequenced sample: liver tumor tissue from sampling region 3. The receptors here all came from a woman aged 55-75 years with primary liver carcinoma and hepatitis B virus infection. Each CDR3 is given with its conserved first and last residue. D genes are given only for firm matches. Rows give clone size only sometimes, using once, few, many, or a class for an expanded clone.

J,size,V,D,CDR3,DNA
TRBJ2-1,-,TRBV29-1,-,CSVVVDRLPNEQFF,TGCAGCGTTGTTGTTGATAGACTACCGAATGAGCAGTTCTTC
TRBJ2-1,many,TRBV5-6,-,CASSLEIGLLWNEQFF,TGTGCCAGCAGCTTGGAGATTGGTCTGCTTTGGAATGAGCAGTTCTTC
TRBJ2-3,-,TRBV11-2,-,CASSPTSLSTDTQYF,TGTGCAAGCAGCCCCACCTCTCTTAGCACAGATACGCAGTATTTT
TRBJ2-7,-,TRBV5-4,TRBD2,CASSAPGGGEQYF,TGTGCCAGCAGCGCGCCCGGGGGGGGCGAGCAGTACTTC
TRBJ2-1,-,TRBV11-3,TRBD1,CASSSWSGGTSGDNEQLF,TGTGCCAGCAGCTCCTGGTCAGGGGGCACTAGTGGGGACAATGAGCAGTTATTC
TRBJ1-2,-,TRBV24-1,-,CATSDSTPGRGYTF,TGTGCCACCAGTGATTCTACCCCAGGCCGTGGCTACACCTTC
TRBJ2-2,few,TRBV24-1,-,CATSDSRPPAVYTGELFF,TGTGCCACCAGTGATTCCCGACCCCCAGCGGTGTACACCGGGGAGCTGTTTTTT
TRBJ2-5,-,TRBV11-2,-,CASSLGWKKETQYF,TGTGCCAGCAGCTTAGGGTGGAAAAAAGAGACCCAGTACTTC
TRBJ2-3,-,TRBV11-2,-,CASDLEPSYPTDTQYF,TGTGCTAGCGACTTAGAACCATCCTACCCTACAGATACGCAGTATTTT
TRBJ2-3,-,TRBV7-9,TRBD1,CASSTRQGTDTQYF,TGTGCCAGCAGCACCCGACAGGGGACAGATACGCAGTATTTT
TRBJ2-3,-,TRBV6-1,-,CANGRDHPTDTQYF,TGTGCCAACGGTCGGGACCACCCCACAGATACGCAGTATTTT
TRBJ2-7,-,TRBV28,-,CASSPQGPLLYGQYF,TGTGCCAGCAGTCCCCAGGGGCCCCTCCTTTACGGGCAGTACTTC
TRBJ2-3,few,TRBV5-8,TRBD2,CASSLGLAGLSPTDTQYF,TGTGCCAGCAGCTTGGGACTAGCGGGCCTCTCTCCCACAGATACGCAGTATTTT
TRBJ1-2,-,TRBV11-2,-,CASRLDPIRALRYGYTF,TGTGCCAGCCGCCTAGATCCGATCAGGGCGTTGCGCTATGGATACACCTTC
TRBJ2-3,-,TRBV5-8,TRBD2,CASSLFRGGNTDTQYF,TGTGCCAGCAGCTTGTTTCGCGGGGGGAACACAGATACGCAGTATTTT
TRBJ1-4,many,TRBV12-3/TRBV12-4,TRBD1,CASSLRRGQTNEKLFF,TGTGCCAGCAGTTTAAGGCGGGGACAGACTAATGAAAAACTGTTTTTT
TRBJ2-3,-,TRBV28,TRBD1,CASSSPDWTGPDTQYF,TGTGCCAGCAGTTCCCCCGACTGGACAGGGCCTGATACGCAGTATTTT
TRBJ2-2,-,TRBV13,TRBD2,CASGLGGLANTGELFF,TGTGCCAGCGGCTTAGGGGGACTAGCGAACACCGGGGAGCTGTTTTTT
TRBJ2-7,-,TRBV29-1,-,CSASQVLAGEQYF,TGCAGCGCTAGCCAGGTGCTAGCAGGCGAGCAGTACTTC
TRBJ2-3,-,TRBV11-2,-,CTSSLRGRGPRTDTQYF,TGTACCAGCAGCTTAAGGGGCAGGGGACCCAGGACAGATACACAGTATTTT
TRBJ2-6,-,TRBV28,-,CARSLRESGANVLTF,TGTGCCAGGAGTTTGCGGGAATCTGGGGCCAACGTCCTGACTTTC
TRBJ2-3,many,TRBV12-3/TRBV12-4,-,CASSRQTGDGDTQYF,TGTGCCAGCAGTCGCCAAACTGGGGATGGGGATACGCAGTATTTT
TRBJ2-7,-,TRBV7-8,-,CASSLTRRRCEQYF,TGTGCCAGCAGCTTAACTCGCCGTAGGTGCGAGCAGTACTTC
TRBJ1-2,few,TRBV28,TRBD1,CASSASTGGFYGYTF,TGTGCCAGCAGTGCGTCGACAGGGGGCTTTTATGGCTACACCTTC
TRBJ1-2,many,TRBV6-5,TRBD1,CASRKGDRTSKGYTF,TGTGCCAGCAGGAAGGGGGACAGGACAAGCAAAGGCTACACCTTC
TRBJ2-7,-,TRBV11-2,-,CASIHQRAGDEKYF,TGTGCCAGCATCCACCAGAGAGCGGGTGACGAAAAGTACTTC
TRBJ2-5,many,TRBV6-6,TRBD2,CASSYGAGGVLSQYF,TGTGCCAGCAGTTACGGAGCGGGAGGGGTGTTGTCCCAGTACTTC